Shown below are 2 T cell receptor beta chains from a single sample sequenced in a study of CD8+ T cells in alopecia areata. RNA, once extracted, was reverse transcribed into cDNA for use as the sequencing template. Sequencing used immunoSEQ multiplex PCR; TCRdb keeps in-frame clones, though not all of them. Among more than 95,000 clones listed, around 64% were seen once. The source material was CD4+ T cells sorted from blood. The source of these receptors is a human donor in good health.

V is TRBV15 and J is TRBJ1-5, with D tentatively TRBD1 (6 bases). The CDR3 covers 17 residues. CDR1 is LNHNV, CDR2 YYDKDF, per germline (reference sequence). The germline V and J ends were trimmed by 0 bases and 5 bases, with 17 bases remaining between them. CDR3: CATSRDWGRGGDQPQHF. The CDR3 coding sequence is TGTGCCACCAGCAGAGATTGGGGCAGGGGAGGAGATCAGCCCCAGCATTTT.

The chain employs TRBV29-1 and TRBJ2-6; possibly TRBD2 for D (7 bases). CDR3 length: 16 residues. The germline gives CDR1 SQVTM, CDR2 ANQGSEA. Here the CDR3 reads CGVSRRGAAGANVLTF. DNA for the CDR3: TGCGGGGTTTCGCGTCGGGGGGCTGCAGGGGCCAACGTCCTGACTTTC.